Listed below are T cell receptor beta chains from one sample, sequenced in a study of chemoradiotherapy in HPV16-positive cancers. Measured with immunoSEQ multiplex PCR; TCRdb has only the in-frame clones, and not every one. The sample consists of about 12,000 clones, around 87% of them appearing once. Specimen: blood, collected from a patient who underwent chemoradiotherapy. These receptors were collected from a human donor with HPV-associated anogenital cancer. Each CDR3 is given without its conserved first and last residue.

v_gene: TRBV5-1; j_gene: TRBJ1-5; CDR3aa: ASSQLTGGSFHQPQH
v_gene: TRBV5-1; j_gene: TRBJ2-3; CDR3aa: ASSTGTSSRTDTQY
v_gene: TRBV29-1; j_gene: TRBJ1-2; CDR3aa: SVEDLAGANYGYT
v_gene: TRBV10-1; j_gene: TRBJ2-2; CDR3aa: ATRGDSDTGELF
v_gene: TRBV5-1; j_gene: TRBJ1-1; CDR3aa: ASSLSGGPNTEAF
v_gene: TRBV4-2; j_gene: TRBJ2-5; CDR3aa: ASSQEWRRGQETQY
v_gene: TRBV19; j_gene: TRBJ1-5; CDR3aa: ASSLRGQFNQPQH
v_gene: TRBV5-1; j_gene: TRBJ2-3; CDR3aa: ASSLTPSGGARDTQY
v_gene: TRBV2; j_gene: TRBJ2-4; CDR3aa: ASSEAGVAKNIQY
v_gene: TRBV9; j_gene: TRBJ2-7; CDR3aa: ASSSSSYEQY
v_gene: TRBV19; j_gene: TRBJ1-2; CDR3aa: ASSLQENYGYT
v_gene: TRBV6-1; j_gene: TRBJ1-5; CDR3aa: ASVYGNQPQH
v_gene: TRBV6-4; j_gene: TRBJ1-5; CDR3aa: ARTQGRNQPQH
v_gene: TRBV19; j_gene: TRBJ1-1; CDR3aa: ASRYTGTEAF
v_gene: TRBV2; j_gene: TRBJ2-1; CDR3aa: ASSSWTLAPYNEQF
v_gene: TRBV19; j_gene: TRBJ1-2; CDR3aa: ASSGTGPDGYT
v_gene: TRBV6-6; j_gene: TRBJ1-1; CDR3aa: ASSYSDRATEAF
v_gene: TRBV6-1; j_gene: TRBJ2-7; CDR3aa: ASGQTSYEQY
v_gene: TRBV7-2; j_gene: TRBJ1-2; CDR3aa: ASSPIRGTGIINYGYT
v_gene: TRBV19; j_gene: TRBJ2-3; CDR3aa: ASSTQGGTDTQY
v_gene: TRBV27; j_gene: TRBJ1-1; CDR3aa: ASSELGTGTEAF
v_gene: TRBV7-2; j_gene: TRBJ2-7; CDR3aa: ASSLAASGLPYEQY
v_gene: TRBV28; j_gene: TRBJ2-2; CDR3aa: ASSGGTLIGELF
v_gene: TRBV5-4; j_gene: TRBJ1-1; CDR3aa: ASSFRGRDTEAF
v_gene: TRBV7-8; j_gene: TRBJ2-1; CDR3aa: ASSLSANNEQF
v_gene: TRBV7-9; j_gene: TRBJ1-4; CDR3aa: ASSFTTGGDNEKLF
v_gene: TRBV7-3; j_gene: TRBJ2-5; CDR3aa: ASSRLIGETQY
v_gene: TRBV5-5; j_gene: NA; CDR3aa: ASRPPGGAYEQY
v_gene: TRBV7-9; j_gene: TRBJ1-4; CDR3aa: ASSLSVPRGGEKLF
v_gene: TRBV5-1; j_gene: TRBJ2-5; CDR3aa: ASTLGGETQY
v_gene: TRBV10-3; j_gene: TRBJ1-1; CDR3aa: AIRQGNTEAF
v_gene: TRBV2; j_gene: TRBJ2-3; CDR3aa: ASSRGLAGEADTQY
v_gene: TRBV19; j_gene: TRBJ2-1; CDR3aa: ASRDLPGVGFYNEQF
v_gene: TRBV19; j_gene: TRBJ2-3; CDR3aa: ASTLAGGATDTQY
v_gene: TRBV7-6; j_gene: TRBJ1-4; CDR3aa: ASSLAVSAAATNEKLF
v_gene: TRBV11-1; j_gene: TRBJ2-7; CDR3aa: ASSFTEKYEQY
v_gene: TRBV30; j_gene: TRBJ2-1; CDR3aa: AWSPRGGGNEQF
v_gene: TRBV30; j_gene: TRBJ1-3; CDR3aa: AWSVRRSSGNTIY